This T cell receptor (beta chain) was observed in a study of OX40 agonist ivuxolimab in advanced cancers. Across the whole study: Hepatocellular carcinoma, melanoma, renal cell or head and neck cancer occurred in dose-escalation patients. Patients achieving partial responses numbered three: one hepatocellular carcinoma case and two cutaneous melanoma cases. Cohort: roughly 80% men, mean age approximately 64, aged roughly 20 to 79. The study, taken as a whole, reports: The study did not work out the antigen specificity of the expanded peripheral T cells.

Method: immunoSEQ multiplex PCR; TCRdb's copy keeps in-frame clones and lacks some. This sample carries tens of thousands of clones, about 94% of them seen once, and the ten largest clones take around 20%. The CDR3 length is 17 residues. Trimming took 4 bases from V and 10 from J; bases not matched to a gene: 15. Germline lookup yields CDR1 SGDLS and CDR2 YYNGEE. The sample holds one count of this clone. Its antigen is still unknown. J is TRBJ2-1 and V is TRBV9, with 12 nucleotides matching TRBD2. The starting material was CD4+ or CD8+ T cells sorted from blood, obtained in a trial of the OX40 agonist ivuxolimab. The TCR comes from an adult with an advanced solid tumor such as melanoma, head and neck, liver or kidney cancer. The CDR3 reads CASSRLAGEIMIGEQFF. CDR3 bases: TGTGCCAGCAGCAGACTAGCGGGAGAGATAATGATAGGGGAGCAGTTCTTC.